The 2 T cell receptor beta chains presented below share a single source sample, sequenced in a study of quantifying T cell responses using KT2 cells. Study-wide context: cDNA was made from DNase-treated RNA using alpha and beta constant primers.

A single-stranded UMI oligo with SP2 sequence was ligated to cDNA 3' ends. First-round PCR used three to five cycles and beta primers RC1.1 and RC1.2 covering TRBC1 and TRBC2. TCRdb processed the UMI-ligation and nested PCR reads anew with MiXCR; each CDR3 protein has one entry. Here the sample spans some 34,000 distinct CDR3 sequences, 10% being singletons. The sample comprised PBMCs spiked with cells of the T cell clone KT2. All receptors come from a human donor.

This clonotype was counted many times. This chain connects TRBV15 to TRBJ1-6; D is undetermined. Germline V gene sequence: CDR1 LNHNV, CDR2 YYDKDF (reference sequence). The CDR3 spans 15 residues. V lost 5 bases and J lost 7, with 15 bases in between. The CDR3 bases are TGTGCCACCAGCCCCACTGAGACATCGAATTCACCCCTCCACTTT. Protein product: CATSPTETSNSPLHF.

This clonotype was recorded many times. The chain has TRBV12-3 or TRBV12-4 and TRBJ2-7, with D maybe TRBD1 (6 bases). Trimming removed 7 bases at V and 9 bases at J, with 25 bases between. The CDR3 covers 15 residues. CDR3 DNA: TGTGCCAGCACCCGCCGGACAGCCAATCTACGAGGGCAGTACTTC. This codes for CASTRRTANLRGQYF.